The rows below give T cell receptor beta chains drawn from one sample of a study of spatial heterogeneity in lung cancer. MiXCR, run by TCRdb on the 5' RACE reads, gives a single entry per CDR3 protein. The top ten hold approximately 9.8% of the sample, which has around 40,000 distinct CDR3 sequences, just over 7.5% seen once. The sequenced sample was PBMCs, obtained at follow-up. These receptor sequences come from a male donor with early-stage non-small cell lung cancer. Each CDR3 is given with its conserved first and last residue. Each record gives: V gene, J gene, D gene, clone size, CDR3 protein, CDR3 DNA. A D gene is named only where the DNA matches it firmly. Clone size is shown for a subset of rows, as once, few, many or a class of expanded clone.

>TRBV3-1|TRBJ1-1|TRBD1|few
CASSPGGAEGNTEAFF
TGTGCCAGCAGCCCAGGGGGGGCGGAGGGGAACACTGAAGCTTTCTTT
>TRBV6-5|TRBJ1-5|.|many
CASSSSQGHNQPQHF
TGTGCCAGCAGTTCATCCCAGGGGCACAATCAGCCCCAGCATTTT
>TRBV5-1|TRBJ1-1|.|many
CASSLEGYEAFF
TGCGCCAGCAGCTTGGAGGGCTATGAGGCTTTCTTT
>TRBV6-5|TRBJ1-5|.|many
CASSYSMSHNQPQHF
TGTGCCAGCAGTTACTCGATGTCCCACAATCAGCCCCAGCATTTT
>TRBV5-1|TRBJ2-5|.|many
CASSLARQGQETQYF
TGCGCCAGCAGCTTGGCAAGGCAGGGGCAAGAGACCCAGTACTTC
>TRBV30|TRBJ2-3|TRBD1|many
CAWETGVMITDTQYF
TGTGCCTGGGAGACAGGGGTGATGATCACAGATACGCAGTATTTT
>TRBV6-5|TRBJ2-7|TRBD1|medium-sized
CASSYSGPTGPGEQYF
TGTGCCAGCAGTTACTCGGGTCCGACAGGGCCGGGGGAGCAGTACTTC
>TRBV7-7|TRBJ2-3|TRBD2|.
CASSVTSGGADTQYF
TGTGCTAGCAGCGTGACTAGCGGGGGCGCAGATACGCAGTATTTT
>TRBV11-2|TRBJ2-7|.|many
CASSLEGARISYEQYF
TGTGCCAGCAGCTTAGAGGGTGCCAGAATTTCCTACGAGCAGTACTTC
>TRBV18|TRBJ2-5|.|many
CASSSRESQYF
TGTGCCAGCTCTTCCAGGGAGTCCCAGTACTTC
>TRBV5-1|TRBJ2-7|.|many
CASSLGNSYEQYF
TGCGCCAGCAGCTTGGGGAACTCCTACGAGCAGTACTTC
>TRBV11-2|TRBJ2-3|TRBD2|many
CASSLSRTRFTDTQYF
TGTGCCAGCAGCTTGTCTCGGACTAGGTTTACAGATACGCAGTATTTT
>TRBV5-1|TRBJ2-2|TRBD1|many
CASSQGATNTGELFF
TGCGCCAGCAGCCAGGGGGCAACGAACACCGGGGAGCTGTTTTTT
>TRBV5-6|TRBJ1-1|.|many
CASTYYRRTQLNTEAFF
TGTGCCAGCACCTACTATCGACGGACACAGCTTAACACTGAAGCTTTCTTT
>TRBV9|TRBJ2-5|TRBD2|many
CASSVDPGGQETQYF
TGTGCCAGCAGCGTAGATCCGGGGGGACAAGAGACCCAGTACTTC
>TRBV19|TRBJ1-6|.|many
CASTGDPTNSPLHF
TGTGCCAGTACTGGGGATCCGACCAATTCACCCCTCCACTTT
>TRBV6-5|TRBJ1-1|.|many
CASKKQDFYTEAFF
TGTGCCAGCAAGAAACAAGACTTTTACACTGAAGCTTTCTTT
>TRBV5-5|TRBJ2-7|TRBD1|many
CASSGADRPYEQYF
TGTGCCAGCAGCGGGGCGGACAGGCCCTACGAGCAGTACTTC
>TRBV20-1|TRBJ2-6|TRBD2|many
CSAGTLTSGLSGANVLTF
TGCAGTGCTGGGACATTGACTAGCGGCCTCTCTGGGGCCAACGTCCTGACTTTC
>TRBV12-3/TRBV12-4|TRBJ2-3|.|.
CASSFRLDGTDTQYF
TGTGCCAGCAGTTTCCGACTAGATGGGACAGATACGCAGTATTTT
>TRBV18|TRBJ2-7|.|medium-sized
CASSPRVISYEQYF
TGTGCCAGCTCACCACGAGTGATCTCCTACGAGCAGTACTTC
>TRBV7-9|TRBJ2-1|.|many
CASSPQHVGNDEQFF
TGTGCCAGCAGCCCACAGCATGTTGGGAACGATGAGCAGTTCTTC
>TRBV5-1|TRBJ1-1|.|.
CASSPPQGLNTEAFF
TGCGCCAGCAGTCCACCCCAGGGTCTGAACACTGAAGCTTTCTTT
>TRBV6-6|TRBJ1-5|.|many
CASSYGGRNQPQHF
TGTGCCAGCAGTTACGGGGGACGCAATCAGCCCCAGCATTTT
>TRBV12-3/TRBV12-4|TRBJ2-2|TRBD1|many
CASRDRANTGELFF
TGTGCCAGCAGGGACAGGGCTAACACCGGGGAGCTGTTTTTT
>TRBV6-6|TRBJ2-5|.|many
CASRRGQETQYF
TGTGCCAGCAGGCGGGGCCAAGAGACCCAGTACTTC
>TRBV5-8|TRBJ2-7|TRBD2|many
CASSYPGLAVSYEQYF
TGTGCCAGCAGCTACCCGGGACTAGCGGTCTCCTACGAGCAGTACTTC